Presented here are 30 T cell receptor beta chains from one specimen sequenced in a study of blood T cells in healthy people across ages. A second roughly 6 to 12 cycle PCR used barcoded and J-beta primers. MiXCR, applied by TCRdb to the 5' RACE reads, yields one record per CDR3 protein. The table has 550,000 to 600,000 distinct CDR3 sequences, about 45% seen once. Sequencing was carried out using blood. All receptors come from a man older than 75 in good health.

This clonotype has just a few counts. The CDR3 spells CASSSDRGRGRETQYF. In DNA, the CDR3 is TGTGCCAGCAGTTCGGACAGGGGGCGAGGTCGAGAGACCCAGTACTTC. The genes are TRBV27 and TRBJ2-5; 11 positions match TRBD1. With 4 bases clipped from V and 4 bases from J, the junction kept 8 bases outside the gene matches. The CDR3 totals 16 residues. Germline V gives CDR1 MNHEY, CDR2 SMNVEV (reference sequence).

CDR3 sequence: CATSRDTQGSYEQYF. CDR3 coding DNA: TGTGCCACCAGCAGAGATACCCAGGGTTCCTACGAGCAGTACTTC. This chain joins TRBV15 and TRBJ2-7; D might be TRBD1 (5 bases). This CDR3 spans 15 amino acids. Between the trimmed V and J ends, which lost 0 bases and 1 base, there was a span of 10 bases. From germline, CDR1 is LNHNV and CDR2 YYDKDF (reference sequence).

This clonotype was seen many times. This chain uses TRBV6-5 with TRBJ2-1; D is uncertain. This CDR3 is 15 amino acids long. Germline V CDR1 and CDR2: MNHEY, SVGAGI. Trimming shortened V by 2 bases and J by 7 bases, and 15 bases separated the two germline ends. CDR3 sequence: CASSYVLGAPNEQFF. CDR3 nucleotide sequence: TGTGCCAGCAGTTACGTCCTAGGTGCTCCGAATGAGCAGTTCTTC.

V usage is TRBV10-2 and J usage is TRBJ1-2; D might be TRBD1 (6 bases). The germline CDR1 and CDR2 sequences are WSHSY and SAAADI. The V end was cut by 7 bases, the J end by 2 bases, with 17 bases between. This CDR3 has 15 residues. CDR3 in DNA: TGCGCCAGCAAGGTTTCATCCGGGGGCAACTATGGCTACACCTTC. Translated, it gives CASKVSSGGNYGYTF.

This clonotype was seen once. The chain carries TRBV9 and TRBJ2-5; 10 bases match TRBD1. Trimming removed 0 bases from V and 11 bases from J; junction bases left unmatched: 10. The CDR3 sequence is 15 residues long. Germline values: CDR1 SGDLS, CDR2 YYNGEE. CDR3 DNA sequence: TGTGCCAGCAGCGTAGGGGACAGGGGCGTGTGGGAGCAGTACTTC. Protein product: CASSVGDRGVWEQYF.

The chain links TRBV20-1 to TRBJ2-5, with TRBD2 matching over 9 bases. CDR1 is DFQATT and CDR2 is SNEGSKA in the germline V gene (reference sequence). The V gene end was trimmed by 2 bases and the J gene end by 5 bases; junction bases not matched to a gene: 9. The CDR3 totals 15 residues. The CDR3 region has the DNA TGCAGTGCTAGAAGGGACGCGGGAGGGTCCGAGACCCAGTACTTC. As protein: CSARRDAGGSETQYF.

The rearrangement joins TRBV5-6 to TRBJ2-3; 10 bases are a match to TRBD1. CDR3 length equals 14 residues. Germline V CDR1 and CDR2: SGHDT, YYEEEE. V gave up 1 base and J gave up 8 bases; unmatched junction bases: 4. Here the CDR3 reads CASSLRQGASTQYF. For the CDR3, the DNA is TGTGCCAGCAGCTTGAGACAGGGGGCAAGTACGCAGTATTTT.

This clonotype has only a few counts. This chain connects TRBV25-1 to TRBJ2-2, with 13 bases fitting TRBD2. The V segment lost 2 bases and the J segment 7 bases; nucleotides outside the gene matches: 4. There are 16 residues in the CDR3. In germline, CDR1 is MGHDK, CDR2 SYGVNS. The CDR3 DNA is TGTGCCAGCAGTGAAACACGGACTAGCGGGAGCGGGGAGCTGTTTTTT. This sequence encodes CASSETRTSGSGELFF.

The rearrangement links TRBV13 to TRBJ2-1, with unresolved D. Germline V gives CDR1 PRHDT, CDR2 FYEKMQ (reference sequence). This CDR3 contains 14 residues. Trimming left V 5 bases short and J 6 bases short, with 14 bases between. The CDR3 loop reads CASSPSPQFNEQFF. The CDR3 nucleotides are TGTGCCAGCAGCCCGTCCCCTCAATTCAATGAGCAGTTCTTC.

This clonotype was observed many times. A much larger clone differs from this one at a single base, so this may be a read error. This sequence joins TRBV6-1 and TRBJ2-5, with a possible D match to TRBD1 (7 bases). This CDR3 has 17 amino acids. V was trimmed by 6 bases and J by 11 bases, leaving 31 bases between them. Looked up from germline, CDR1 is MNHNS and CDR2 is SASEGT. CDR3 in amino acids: CASRKGGQKVMGNEQYF. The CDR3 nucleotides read TGTGCCAGCAGAAAGGGGGGACAGAAGGTCATGGGCAATGAGCAGTACTTC.

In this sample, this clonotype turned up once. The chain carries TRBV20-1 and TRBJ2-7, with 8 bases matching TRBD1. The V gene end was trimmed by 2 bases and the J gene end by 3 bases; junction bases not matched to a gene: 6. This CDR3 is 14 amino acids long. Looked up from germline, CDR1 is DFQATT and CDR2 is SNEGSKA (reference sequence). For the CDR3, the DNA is TGCAGTGCTAGACCCGGACAGGGAGACTACGAGCAGTACTTC. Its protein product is CSARPGQGDYEQYF.

CDR3 in amino acids: CASSFFSGGALRTDTQYF. The CDR3 DNA reads TGTGCCAGCAGCTTTTTTAGCGGGGGGGCTTTACGCACAGATACGCAGTATTTT. V gene TRBV7-2 combines with J gene TRBJ2-3, with TRBD2 matching over 11 bases. Unmatched junction bases numbered 9, after V lost 3 bases and J lost 1 base. CDR3 length equals 18 residues. CDR1 is SGHTA and CDR2 is FQGNSA in the germline V gene. Using reference TRBV7-2 and TRBJ2-3 for the parts outside the CDR3, the full variable domain is GAGVSQSPSNKVTEKGKDVELRCDPISGHTALYWYRQSLGQGLEFLIYFQGNSAPDKSGLPSDRFSAERTGGSVSTLTIQRTQQEDSAVYLCASSFFSGGALRTDTQYFGPGTRLTVL.

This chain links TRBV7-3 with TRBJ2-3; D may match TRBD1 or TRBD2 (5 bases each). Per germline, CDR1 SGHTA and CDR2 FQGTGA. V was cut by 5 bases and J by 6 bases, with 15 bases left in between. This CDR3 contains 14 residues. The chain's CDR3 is CASSPMGDFDTQYF. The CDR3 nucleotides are TGTGCCAGCAGCCCAATGGGGGATTTCGATACGCAGTATTTT.

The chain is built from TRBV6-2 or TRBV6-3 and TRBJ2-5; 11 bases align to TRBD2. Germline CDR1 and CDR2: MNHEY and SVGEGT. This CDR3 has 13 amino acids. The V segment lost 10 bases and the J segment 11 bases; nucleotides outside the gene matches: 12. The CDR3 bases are TGTGCCACTCGGACTAGCGGGTCCAATGAGCAGTACTTC. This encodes CATRTSGSNEQYF.

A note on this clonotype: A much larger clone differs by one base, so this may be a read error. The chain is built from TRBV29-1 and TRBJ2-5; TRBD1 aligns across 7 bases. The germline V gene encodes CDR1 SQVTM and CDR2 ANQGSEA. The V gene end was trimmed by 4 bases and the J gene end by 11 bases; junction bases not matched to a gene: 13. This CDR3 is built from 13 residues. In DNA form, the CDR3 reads TGCAGCGTTGGGGCGCCTCCAGGGGGTGAGCAGTACTTC. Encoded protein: CSVGAPPGGEQYF.

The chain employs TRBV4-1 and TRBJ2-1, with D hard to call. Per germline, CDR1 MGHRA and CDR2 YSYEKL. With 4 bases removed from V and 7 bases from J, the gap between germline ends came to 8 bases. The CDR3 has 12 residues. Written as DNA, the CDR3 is TGCGCCAGCAGCCCATCTAAGAATGAGCAGTTCTTC. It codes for CASSPSKNEQFF.

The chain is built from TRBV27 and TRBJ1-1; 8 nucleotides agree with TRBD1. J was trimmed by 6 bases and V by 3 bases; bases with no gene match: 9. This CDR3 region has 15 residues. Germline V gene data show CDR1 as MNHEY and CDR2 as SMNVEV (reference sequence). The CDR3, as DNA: TGTGCCAGCAGTTTTCTTGGGGGACAGGTAGCTGAAGCTTTCTTT. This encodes CASSFLGGQVAEAFF.

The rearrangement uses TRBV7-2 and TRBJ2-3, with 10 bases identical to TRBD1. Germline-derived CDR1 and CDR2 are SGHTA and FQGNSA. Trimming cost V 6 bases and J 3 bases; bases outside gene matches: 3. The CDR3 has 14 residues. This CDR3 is CASRRTGGTDTQYF. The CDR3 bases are TGTGCCAGCAGACGGACAGGGGGGACAGATACGCAGTATTTT.

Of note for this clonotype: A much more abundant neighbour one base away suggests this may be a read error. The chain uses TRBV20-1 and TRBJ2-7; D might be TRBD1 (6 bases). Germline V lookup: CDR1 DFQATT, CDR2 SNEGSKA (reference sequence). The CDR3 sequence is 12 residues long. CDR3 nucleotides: TGCAGTGCGGCGGTACAGGGCTACGAGCAGTGCTTC. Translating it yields CSAAVQGYEQCF.

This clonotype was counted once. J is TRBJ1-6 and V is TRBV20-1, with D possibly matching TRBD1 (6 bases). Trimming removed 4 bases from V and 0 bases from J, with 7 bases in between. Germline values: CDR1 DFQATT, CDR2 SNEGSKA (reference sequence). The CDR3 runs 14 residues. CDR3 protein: CSATQGSYNSPLHF. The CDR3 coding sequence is TGCAGTGCTACACAGGGCTCCTATAATTCACCCCTCCACTTT.

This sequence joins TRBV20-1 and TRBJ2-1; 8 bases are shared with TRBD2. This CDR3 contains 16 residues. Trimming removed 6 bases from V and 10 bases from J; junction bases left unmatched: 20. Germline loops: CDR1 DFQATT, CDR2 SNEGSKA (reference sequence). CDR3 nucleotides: TGCAGTGCATATCCGGGACTAGTTACGGCCATGGGCGAGCAGTTCTTC. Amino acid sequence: CSAYPGLVTAMGEQFF.

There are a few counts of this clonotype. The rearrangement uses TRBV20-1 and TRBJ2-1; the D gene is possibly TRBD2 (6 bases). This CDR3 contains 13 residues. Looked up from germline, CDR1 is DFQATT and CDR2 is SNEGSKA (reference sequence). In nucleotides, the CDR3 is TGCAGCGTTTCCGGGGGCTCCTACAATGAGCAGTTCTTC. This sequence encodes CSVSGGSYNEQFF.

The DNA for the CDR3 is TGCACTTCGAATACAGGTCGGAACACTGAAGCTTTCTTT. This codes for CTSNTGRNTEAFF. This chain links TRBV20-1 with TRBJ1-1; tentatively, D is TRBD1 (5 bases). Germline V CDR1 and CDR2: DFQATT, SNEGSKA (reference sequence). CDR3 size: 13 residues.

The CDR3 bases are TGTGCCAGCAGCTTAGGGTTGGGAGAGACCCAGTACTTC. Amino acid sequence: CASSLGLGETQYF. The rearrangement uses TRBV11-2 and TRBJ2-5, with unresolved D. There are 13 residues in the CDR3. Trimming took off 1 base at V and 4 bases at J, with 7 bases between the two ends. Per germline, CDR1 SGHAT and CDR2 FQNNGV. The full variable domain, in which reference TRBV11-2 and TRBJ2-5 provide the parts outside the CDR3, is EAGVAQSPRYKIIEKRQSVAFWCNPISGHATLYWYQQILGQGPKLLIQFQNNGVVDDSQLPKDRFSAERLKGVDSTLKIQPAKLEDSAVYLCASSLGLGETQYFGPGTRLLVL.

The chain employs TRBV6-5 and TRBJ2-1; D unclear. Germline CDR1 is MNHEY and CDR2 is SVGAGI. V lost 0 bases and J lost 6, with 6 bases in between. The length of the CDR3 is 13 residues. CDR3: CASSYSLGNEQFF. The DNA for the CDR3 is TGTGCCAGCAGTTACTCCCTGGGCAATGAGCAGTTCTTC.

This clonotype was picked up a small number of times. The CDR3 DNA reads TGCAGTGCTAGACGGGTAGCGGGCGCCACAGATACGCAGTATTTT. It encodes CSARRVAGATDTQYF. The J gene is TRBJ2-3, the V gene TRBV20-1, with 7 bases matching TRBD2. The germline gives CDR1 DFQATT, CDR2 SNEGSKA (reference sequence). V trimming: 2 bases; J trimming: 2 bases; junction bases outside the gene matches: 7. The CDR3 is 15 amino acids.

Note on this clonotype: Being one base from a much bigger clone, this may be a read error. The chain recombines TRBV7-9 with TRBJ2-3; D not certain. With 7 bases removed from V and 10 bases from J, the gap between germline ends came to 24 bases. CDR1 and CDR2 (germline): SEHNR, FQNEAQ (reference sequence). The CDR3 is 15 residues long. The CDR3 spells CASTPWRVSFDAQYF. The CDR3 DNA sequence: TGTGCCAGCACCCCCTGGAGAGTATCTTTCGATGCGCAGTATTTT.

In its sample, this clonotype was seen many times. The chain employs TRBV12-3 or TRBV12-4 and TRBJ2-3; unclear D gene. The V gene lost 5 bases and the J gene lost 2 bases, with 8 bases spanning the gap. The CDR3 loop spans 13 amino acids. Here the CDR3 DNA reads TGTGCCAGCAGTGACCATCCCACAGATACGCAGTATTTT. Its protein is CASSDHPTDTQYF.

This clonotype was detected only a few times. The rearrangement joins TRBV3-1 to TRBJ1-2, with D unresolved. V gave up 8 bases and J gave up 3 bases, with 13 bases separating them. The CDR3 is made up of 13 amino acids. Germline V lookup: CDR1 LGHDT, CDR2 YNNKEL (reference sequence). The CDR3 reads CASAEGQHYGYTF. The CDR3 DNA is TGTGCCAGCGCCGAGGGCCAGCACTATGGCTACACCTTC.

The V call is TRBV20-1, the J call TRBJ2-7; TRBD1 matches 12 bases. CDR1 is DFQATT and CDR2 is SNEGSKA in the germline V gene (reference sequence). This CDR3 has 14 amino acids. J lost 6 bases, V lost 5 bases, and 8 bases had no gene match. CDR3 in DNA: TGCAGTGCTCACCCGGGGACAGGGGGCCTCGAGCAGTACTTC. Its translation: CSAHPGTGGLEQYF.